This T cell receptor beta chain stems from a study of CD8 T cells in ankylosing spondylitis. Study-wide results and caveats: Within peripheral blood, clones linked to disease were CD8+ and relatively rare. There was reportedly significant enrichment of clones that were disease-linked in matched ankylosing spondylitis synovial fluid.

Construction of TCR beta libraries was performed using quantitative 5'-RACE with molecular barcodes. Via MiXCR, TCRdb re-called the 5' RACE reads, giving one row per CDR3 protein. The sample contains about 240,000 distinct CDR3 sequences, roughly 8.6% of which appear only once. There are many counts of this clonotype. Its antigen is not identified. Germline CDR1 reads SQVTM; CDR2 reads ANQGSEA. V dropped 0 bases and J dropped 3 bases, with 3 bases sitting between them. This CDR3 comprises 11 residues. This chain connects TRBV29-1 to TRBJ2-7; the D is unclear. The sample consisted of blood, either unsorted or a sorted T cell fraction (not recorded which). The source of this sequence is a male donor with ankylosing spondylitis or in good health (not recorded which). The CDR3 nucleotides are TGCAGCGTTGAAGAGGGCTACGAGCAGTACTTC. Its protein is CSVEEGYEQYF.